The rows below give T cell receptor beta chains drawn from one sample of a study of T cells in localized non-small cell lung cancer. Sequenced by immunoSEQ multiplex PCR; TCRdb stores in-frame clones only, minus some. Altogether tens of thousands of clones are present, 85% to 95% being singletons, with the ten largest covering about 0.73%. Sequenced here: peripheral blood, sampled before any cancer treatment. These receptors were collected from a woman between 35 and 75 years old with stage I lung adenocarcinoma. The CDR3 runs from the conserved cysteine through the conserved F or W. Fields, in order: CDR3 length, clone size, V gene, J gene, D gene, CDR3 protein, CDR3 DNA. D genes are given only for firm matches. Clone size is given for some rows only: seen once, a few or many times, or a class if the clone is expanded.

15	NA	TRBV28	TRBJ1-2	NA	CASSAPTVTLFGYTF	TGTGCCAGCAGTGCCCCGACTGTAACTCTCTTTGGCTACACCTTC
12	NA	TRBV27	TRBJ1-1	NA	CASRHRQSEAFF	TGTGCCAGCAGGCACCGACAGTCGGAAGCTTTCTTT
9	NA	TRBV11-3	TRBJ2-1	NA	CAIGDEQFF	TGTGCCATCGGGGATGAGCAGTTCTTC
14	NA	TRBV2	TRBJ2-7	TRBD1	CASRWTGVSYEQYF	TGTGCCAGCAGGTGGACAGGAGTCTCCTACGAGCAGTACTTC
15	NA	TRBV10-3	TRBJ1-2	TRBD1	CAISESGQGRHGYTF	TGTGCCATCAGTGAGTCGGGACAGGGGAGACATGGCTACACCTTC
17	once	TRBV18	TRBJ2-5	TRBD1	CASSPQNIRTGKETQYF	TGTGCCAGCTCACCCCAAAATATAAGGACAGGGAAAGAGACCCAGTACTTC
14	NA	TRBV5-1	TRBJ1-1	NA	CASSVDSQNTEAFF	TGCGCCAGCAGCGTAGACAGTCAGAACACTGAAGCTTTCTTT
12	NA	TRBV6-5	TRBJ2-7	NA	CASSPGHYEQYF	TGTGCCAGCAGTCCCGGACACTACGAGCAGTACTTC
13	NA	TRBV6-1	TRBJ1-5	TRBD1	CASTLTGFEFQHF	TGTGCCAGCACGTTGACAGGGTTTGAATTTCAACATTTT
15	NA	TRBV11-3	TRBJ1-2	NA	CASSLRRALDYGYTF	TGTGCCAGCAGCTTACGTCGCGCGTTGGACTATGGCTACACCTTC
13	NA	TRBV7-2	TRBJ1-2	NA	CASSLPHPDGYTF	TGTGCCAGCAGCTTACCCCACCCGGATGGCTACACCTTC
13	once	TRBV10-3	TRBJ2-1	TRBD2	CAIRGGDQVAQFF	TGTGCCATCAGGGGGGGGGACCAAGTGGCCCAGTTCTTC
15	once	TRBV9	TRBJ2-1	TRBD2	CASSPRTSGGTVQFF	TGTGCCAGCAGCCCCCGGACTAGCGGGGGGACGGTGCAGTTCTTC
14	NA	TRBV7-2	TRBJ1-4	NA	CASSLEIGNEKLFF	TGTGCCAGCAGCTTAGAAATTGGCAACGAAAAACTGTTTTTT
20	NA	TRBV21-1	TRBJ1-2	NA	CASSKATPRIRGQTNYGYTF	TGTGCCAGCAGCAAAGCGACCCCTAGAATCAGGGGCCAGACTAACTATGGCTACACCTTC
14	NA	TRBV5-1	TRBJ2-5	NA	CASSLAGVRETQYF	TGCGCCAGCAGCTTGGCAGGGGTGCGAGAGACCCAGTACTTC
17	NA	TRBV19	TRBJ1-3	NA	CASSKPGSAYSGNTIYF	TGTGCCAGTAGTAAACCAGGAAGCGCTTACTCTGGAAACACCATATATTTT
14	once	TRBV28	TRBJ1-5	TRBD1	CASRWGQFYQPQHF	TGTGCCAGCAGGTGGGGACAGTTCTATCAGCCCCAGCATTTT
19	NA	TRBV7-2	TRBJ2-3	TRBD2	CASSPGLAGVPGGTDTQYF	TGTGCCAGCAGCCCGGGACTAGCGGGGGTACCGGGGGGCACAGATACGCAGTATTTT
12	NA	TRBV7-2	TRBJ1-2	NA	CASSWADYGYTF	TGTGCCAGCAGCTGGGCAGATTATGGCTACACCTTC
12	NA	TRBV19	TRBJ2-7	NA	CASSLIQGEQYF	TGTGCCAGTAGTCTAATCCAGGGGGAGCAGTACTTC
17	NA	TRBV19	TRBJ1-3	NA	CASSTPGHPLSGNTIYF	TGTGCCAGTAGTACCCCGGGACACCCTCTCTCTGGAAACACCATATATTTT
14	NA	TRBV5-6	TRBJ1-4	NA	CASSLQGKNEKLFF	TGTGCCAGCAGCTTGCAGGGGAAGAATGAAAAACTGTTTTTT
10	NA	TRBV2	TRBJ2-4	NA	CASGGNIQYF	TGTGCCAGCGGTGGGAACATTCAGTACTTC
15	NA	TRBV7-2	TRBJ2-7	TRBD1	CASSPQGAFIYEQYF	TGTGCCAGCAGCCCACAGGGGGCCTTTATCTACGAGCAGTACTTC
18	NA	TRBV2	TRBJ2-2	TRBD1	CASRPGTGVGTNTGELFF	TGTGCCAGCAGACCCGGGACAGGGGTCGGTACAAACACCGGGGAGCTGTTTTTT
14	NA	TRBV11-2	TRBJ1-1	NA	CASSLAAGRSEAFF	TGTGCCAGCAGCTTAGCCGCAGGGAGGTCCGAAGCTTTCTTT
12	few	TRBV19	TRBJ2-1	NA	CASSISYLEQFF	TGTGCCAGTAGTATAAGCTACCTGGAGCAGTTCTTC
14	once	TRBV28	TRBJ2-7	NA	CASIKGRRAYEQYF	TGTGCCAGCATTAAAGGACGGAGAGCCTACGAGCAGTACTTC
19	once	TRBV11-2	TRBJ2-3	TRBD2	CASSLESSGRGVSADTQYF	TGTGCCAGCAGCTTAGAGAGTAGCGGGAGGGGGGTTAGCGCAGATACGCAGTATTTT
14	NA	TRBV7-9	TRBJ1-5	NA	CASSPNGRYQPQHF	TGTGCCAGCAGCCCCAATGGACGCTATCAGCCCCAGCATTTT
15	once	TRBV6-1	TRBJ2-7	TRBD1	CASRKPGQDSYEQYF	TGTGCCAGCAGAAAACCGGGACAGGACTCCTACGAGCAGTACTTC
14	NA	TRBV27	TRBJ2-3	NA	CASSWRRGGDTQYF	TGTGCCAGCTCGTGGCGGAGGGGTGGGGATACGCAGTATTTT
16	NA	TRBV5-1	TRBJ1-1	NA	CASSPGSEIRGTEAFF	TGCGCCAGCAGCCCAGGGTCCGAGATCCGGGGCACTGAAGCTTTCTTT
14	NA	TRBV28	TRBJ2-7	NA	CASQAGGSSYEQYF	TGTGCCAGCCAGGCGGGCGGAAGCTCCTACGAGCAGTACTTC
15	NA	TRBV9	TRBJ2-1	NA	CASSVAGRERGEQFF	TGTGCCAGCAGCGTAGCCGGCAGGGAGAGGGGTGAGCAGTTCTTC